A selection of T cell receptor beta chains follows, all from one sample in a study of long-term antiretroviral therapy in people with HIV. Here immunoSEQ multiplex PCR was the method, and the copy in TCRdb shows in-frame clones only, minus some. The data contain 20,000 to 25,000 clones, approximately 86% of them singletons. The specimen was unsorted PBMCs, collected roughly 4 years after starting antiretroviral therapy. The receptors come from a man between 18 and 35 years old with HIV. Each CDR3 is given with its conserved first and last residue. A D gene is named only where the DNA matches it firmly. Not all rows give a size; the values are once, few, many and, for expanded clones, a class.

V gene: TRBV4-2
CDR3 length: 16
J gene: TRBJ1-3
D gene: TRBD1
clone size: -
CDR3 protein: CASSLGQGSSGNTIYF

V gene: TRBV28
CDR3 length: 15
J gene: TRBJ1-1
D gene: TRBD1
clone size: -
CDR3 protein: CASSLSEGAGARAFF

V gene: TRBV5-1
CDR3 length: 14
J gene: TRBJ1-4
D gene: -
clone size: -
CDR3 protein: CASSSLATNEKLFF

V gene: TRBV5-1
CDR3 length: 15
J gene: TRBJ1-3
D gene: TRBD1
clone size: -
CDR3 protein: CASSPGTASGNTIYF

V gene: TRBV5-1
CDR3 length: 15
J gene: TRBJ2-1
D gene: -
clone size: -
CDR3 protein: CASSFGQGGYNEQFF

V gene: TRBV11-2
CDR3 length: 13
J gene: TRBJ1-3
D gene: -
clone size: few
CDR3 protein: CASGVGARNTIYF

V gene: TRBV6-5
CDR3 length: 14
J gene: TRBJ2-7
D gene: TRBD1
clone size: few
CDR3 protein: CASSSQGRGYEQYF

V gene: TRBV2
CDR3 length: 17
J gene: TRBJ2-7
D gene: TRBD1
clone size: -
CDR3 protein: CASNPGQGGMRGGEQYF

V gene: TRBV7-2
CDR3 length: 11
J gene: TRBJ2-1
D gene: -
clone size: -
CDR3 protein: CASSFYNEQFF

V gene: TRBV28
CDR3 length: 16
J gene: TRBJ1-5
D gene: TRBD1
clone size: few
CDR3 protein: CASSSPLRGRRQPQHF

V gene: TRBV7-9
CDR3 length: 13
J gene: TRBJ2-7
D gene: -
clone size: -
CDR3 protein: CASSLAKFYEQYF

V gene: TRBV6-5
CDR3 length: 16
J gene: TRBJ1-3
D gene: -
clone size: -
CDR3 protein: CASSYSAGLGGNTIYF

V gene: TRBV5-6
CDR3 length: 15
J gene: TRBJ2-7
D gene: TRBD1
clone size: -
CDR3 protein: CASSSPGQGSHEQYF

V gene: TRBV25-1
CDR3 length: 12
J gene: TRBJ2-1
D gene: -
clone size: -
CDR3 protein: CASGTGSNEQFF

V gene: TRBV5-1
CDR3 length: 14
J gene: TRBJ1-6
D gene: -
clone size: -
CDR3 protein: CASSLDQYNSPLHF

V gene: TRBV5-1
CDR3 length: 14
J gene: TRBJ2-5
D gene: -
clone size: -
CDR3 protein: CASSLSTGQETQYF

V gene: TRBV2
CDR3 length: 13
J gene: TRBJ1-1
D gene: -
clone size: -
CDR3 protein: CASEVTGSTEAFF

V gene: TRBV4-1
CDR3 length: 15
J gene: TRBJ1-1
D gene: -
clone size: once
CDR3 protein: CASSQTGRTGTEAFF

V gene: TRBV7-8
CDR3 length: 15
J gene: TRBJ2-2
D gene: TRBD1
clone size: once
CDR3 protein: CASSFNRGYTGELFF

V gene: TRBV7-3
CDR3 length: 15
J gene: TRBJ2-3
D gene: TRBD2
clone size: -
CDR3 protein: CASSAYSGGADTQYF

V gene: TRBV2
CDR3 length: 14
J gene: TRBJ2-3
D gene: -
clone size: -
CDR3 protein: CASRGDTFTDTQYF

V gene: TRBV25-1
CDR3 length: 14
J gene: TRBJ1-5
D gene: -
clone size: -
CDR3 protein: CASSAALGDQPQHF

V gene: TRBV28
CDR3 length: 13
J gene: TRBJ2-1
D gene: -
clone size: -
CDR3 protein: CASSPARANEQFF

V gene: TRBV28
CDR3 length: 16
J gene: TRBJ2-5
D gene: -
clone size: -
CDR3 protein: CASSLRSPGQWETQYF

V gene: TRBV5-6
CDR3 length: 17
J gene: TRBJ1-5
D gene: -
clone size: -
CDR3 protein: CASSLAMGVAGDQPQHF

V gene: TRBV6-1
CDR3 length: 13
J gene: TRBJ1-1
D gene: -
clone size: -
CDR3 protein: CASSEGWRREAFF

V gene: TRBV14
CDR3 length: 13
J gene: TRBJ1-2
D gene: -
clone size: -
CDR3 protein: CASSQGGIHGYTF

V gene: TRBV13
CDR3 length: 15
J gene: TRBJ2-6
D gene: -
clone size: -
CDR3 protein: CASSLEASGANVLTF

V gene: TRBV4-1
CDR3 length: 15
J gene: TRBJ1-6
D gene: TRBD1
clone size: -
CDR3 protein: CASSQGDRRSSPLHF

V gene: TRBV28
CDR3 length: 13
J gene: TRBJ1-3
D gene: -
clone size: -
CDR3 protein: CASSLPWGNTIYF

V gene: TRBV7-3
CDR3 length: 16
J gene: TRBJ2-3
D gene: -
clone size: few
CDR3 protein: CASSLSGLSSGDAQYF

V gene: TRBV7-9
CDR3 length: 15
J gene: TRBJ1-4
D gene: -
clone size: -
CDR3 protein: CASSLESSTNEKLFF

V gene: TRBV7-3
CDR3 length: 14
J gene: TRBJ2-3
D gene: -
clone size: -
CDR3 protein: CASSLAGGTDTQYF

V gene: TRBV6-1
CDR3 length: 12
J gene: TRBJ2-2
D gene: -
clone size: -
CDR3 protein: CAGGHSTGELFF

V gene: TRBV6-1
CDR3 length: 12
J gene: TRBJ1-5
D gene: -
clone size: -
CDR3 protein: CASSEGYQPQHF

V gene: TRBV7-9
CDR3 length: 15
J gene: TRBJ2-1
D gene: -
clone size: -
CDR3 protein: CASNNKHRQYNEQFF

V gene: TRBV18
CDR3 length: 16
J gene: TRBJ1-2
D gene: -
clone size: -
CDR3 protein: CASSQIEGTANYGYTF

V gene: TRBV4-1
CDR3 length: 16
J gene: TRBJ2-1
D gene: TRBD1
clone size: -
CDR3 protein: CASSPATGQFINEQFF

V gene: TRBV2
CDR3 length: 14
J gene: TRBJ1-2
D gene: TRBD1
clone size: -
CDR3 protein: CASRKEQGNYGYTF

V gene: TRBV5-1
CDR3 length: 15
J gene: TRBJ1-4
D gene: TRBD1
clone size: once
CDR3 protein: CASSQGQGSGEKLFF

V gene: TRBV6-5
CDR3 length: 14
J gene: TRBJ1-2
D gene: TRBD1
clone size: few
CDR3 protein: CASSQDRGLYGYTF

V gene: TRBV28
CDR3 length: 13
J gene: TRBJ2-1
D gene: -
clone size: -
CDR3 protein: CASSSSDHNEQFF

V gene: TRBV27
CDR3 length: 14
J gene: TRBJ1-1
D gene: -
clone size: -
CDR3 protein: CASSSLQGNTEAFF

V gene: TRBV4-1
CDR3 length: 14
J gene: TRBJ2-2
D gene: TRBD1
clone size: -
CDR3 protein: CASRRTGGTGELFF

V gene: TRBV18
CDR3 length: 16
J gene: TRBJ1-4
D gene: -
clone size: -
CDR3 protein: CASSPRVLSGDEKLFF

V gene: TRBV6-6
CDR3 length: 16
J gene: TRBJ1-1
D gene: TRBD1
clone size: -
CDR3 protein: CASSRWQGAMNTEAFF

V gene: TRBV5-4
CDR3 length: 14
J gene: TRBJ2-5
D gene: -
clone size: -
CDR3 protein: CASSPGTGQETQYF

V gene: TRBV28
CDR3 length: 14
J gene: TRBJ1-4
D gene: -
clone size: -
CDR3 protein: CASSPQGLREKLFF

V gene: TRBV4-1
CDR3 length: 16
J gene: TRBJ1-1
D gene: -
clone size: -
CDR3 protein: CASSQEGRQWNTEAFF

V gene: TRBV5-5
CDR3 length: 16
J gene: TRBJ2-5
D gene: -
clone size: -
CDR3 protein: CASSPLQEWDQETQYF

V gene: TRBV5-6
CDR3 length: 13
J gene: TRBJ1-1
D gene: -
clone size: -
CDR3 protein: CASRLREDTEAFF

V gene: TRBV19
CDR3 length: 14
J gene: TRBJ2-1
D gene: -
clone size: -
CDR3 protein: CASSVSTGSHEQFF

V gene: TRBV19
CDR3 length: 14
J gene: TRBJ2-2
D gene: -
clone size: -
CDR3 protein: CASSIDAGTGELFF

V gene: TRBV27
CDR3 length: 16
J gene: TRBJ2-3
D gene: TRBD1
clone size: -
CDR3 protein: CASSEQGPISTDTQYF

V gene: TRBV5-4
CDR3 length: 14
J gene: TRBJ1-1
D gene: -
clone size: -
CDR3 protein: CASSLGVLNTEAFF